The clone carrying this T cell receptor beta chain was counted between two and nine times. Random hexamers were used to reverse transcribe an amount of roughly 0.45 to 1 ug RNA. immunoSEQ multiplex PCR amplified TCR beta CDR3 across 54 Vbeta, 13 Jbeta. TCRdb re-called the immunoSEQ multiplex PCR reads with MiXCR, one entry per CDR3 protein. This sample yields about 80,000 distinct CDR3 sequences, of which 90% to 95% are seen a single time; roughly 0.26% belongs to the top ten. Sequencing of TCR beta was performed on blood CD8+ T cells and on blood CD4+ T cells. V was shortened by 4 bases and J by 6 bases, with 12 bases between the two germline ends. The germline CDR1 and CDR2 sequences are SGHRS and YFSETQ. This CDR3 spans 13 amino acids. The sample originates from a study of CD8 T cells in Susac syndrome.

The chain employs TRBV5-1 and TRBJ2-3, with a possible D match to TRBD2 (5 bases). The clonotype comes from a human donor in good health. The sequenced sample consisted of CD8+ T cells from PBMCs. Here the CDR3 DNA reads TGCGCCAGCAGCGGAGAGGGAAGGGATACGCAGTATTTT. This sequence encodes CASSGEGRDTQYF.